The entry below describes one T cell receptor beta chain. The target antigen is unknown. This specimen comes from a study of blood T cells in healthy people across ages. The CDR3 covers 13 residues. With V trimmed by 4 bases and J by 9 bases, 6 bases remained unmatched. Germline CDR1 reads SGHTA; CDR2 reads FQGNSA. Findings and limits, study-wide: Changes seen in expanded clonotypes were possibly confounded by donor CMV status left unknown. Naive and antigen-experienced cells could not be conclusively compared, given unsorted PBMCs. In long-lived donors, naive CD4+ cell counts and diversity exceeded those of aged donors. Samples with more naive T cells showed higher observed beta diversity.

A sample-barcoded 5' primer and a J-beta primer mix were used in a second PCR of about 7 to 12 cycles. TCRdb re-derived calls from the 5' RACE reads in MiXCR, one entry per CDR3 protein. The sample yields some 1.5 million distinct CDR3 sequences, roughly 30% seen once. The sequence derives from a woman aged 25 to 45 in good health. The specimen sequenced was blood. The chain is built from TRBV7-2 and TRBJ2-1; 7 bases fit TRBD2. CDR3 sequence reads: CASSSSGTFEQFF. CDR3 nucleotide sequence: TGTGCCAGCAGCTCAAGCGGGACTTTTGAGCAGTTCTTC.